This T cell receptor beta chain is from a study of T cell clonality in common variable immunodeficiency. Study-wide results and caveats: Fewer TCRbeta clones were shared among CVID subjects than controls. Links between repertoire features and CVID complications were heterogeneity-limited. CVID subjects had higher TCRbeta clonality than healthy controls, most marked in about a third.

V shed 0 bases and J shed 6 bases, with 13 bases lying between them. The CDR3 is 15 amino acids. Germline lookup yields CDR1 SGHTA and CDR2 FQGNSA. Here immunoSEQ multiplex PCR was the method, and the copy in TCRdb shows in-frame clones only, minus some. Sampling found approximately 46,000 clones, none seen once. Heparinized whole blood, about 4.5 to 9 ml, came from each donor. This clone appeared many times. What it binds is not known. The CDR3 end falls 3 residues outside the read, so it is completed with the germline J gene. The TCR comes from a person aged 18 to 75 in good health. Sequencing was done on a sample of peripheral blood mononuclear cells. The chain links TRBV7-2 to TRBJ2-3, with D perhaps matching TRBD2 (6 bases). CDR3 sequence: CASSLAGGAMDTQYF. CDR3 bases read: TGTGCCAGCAGCTTAGCGGGGGGAGCGATGGATACG.